The 7 T cell receptor beta chains listed next were all sequenced from one sample in a study of shared clonotypes between healthy human individuals. TCRdb's table, derived via immunoSEQ multiplex PCR, lists solely in-frame clones and lacks some. The table includes approximately 2,000,000 clones, 90% to 95% detected once. Naive CD8 cells comprised CD45RO-negative, CCR7-positively selected cells, excluding terminally differentiated effector memory CD45RA+ cells. The sample was naive CD8+ T cells from PBMCs. The receptor set was obtained from a man between 18 and 35 years old in good health. Some clones in this sample may be carry-over from other donors' samples.

This rearrangement joins TRBV9 to TRBJ2-1, with TRBD2 matching over 11 bases. With V trimmed by 4 bases and J by 6 bases, 15 bases remained unmatched. This CDR3 contains 18 residues. CDR1 SGDLS and CDR2 YYNGEE come from the germline V gene. The CDR3 DNA reads as TGTGCCAGCAGCCCCGGTGGGGCTAGCGGGGGGAAGGGCAATGAGCAGTTCTTC. It encodes CASSPGGASGGKGNEQFF.

The chain recombines TRBV9 with TRBJ2-1, with D possibly matching TRBD2 (6 bases). The CDR3 runs to 17 residues. CDR1 is SGDLS and CDR2 is YYNGEE in the germline V gene. The ends were cut back, 0 bases at V and 2 bases at J, with 15 bases in the middle. The CDR3 is CASSVEGGGTPYNEQFF. The CDR3 DNA is TGTGCCAGCAGCGTAGAGGGAGGCGGGACCCCCTACAATGAGCAGTTCTTC.

Comments on this clone: At one end the junction does not follow the germline gene, possibly because of a read error. The J gene is TRBJ2-1, the V gene TRBV19, with TRBD2 identical over 12 bases. CDR3 length equals 16 residues. Germline CDR1 is LNHDA and CDR2 is SQIVND (reference sequence). CDR3 protein: CASRTSGRNPYNEQFF. The CDR3 coding sequence is TGTGCCAGTAGAACTAGCGGGAGGAACCCCTATAATGAGCAGTTCTTC.

This CDR3 reads CASSRGPLTGSAAGYTF. For the CDR3, the DNA is TGTGCCAGCAGCCGAGGCCCGTTAACAGGGAGTGCGGCTGGCTACACCTTC. This chain links TRBV7-9 with TRBJ1-2; maybe TRBD1 (6 bases). Germline values: CDR1 SEHNR, CDR2 FQNEAQ (reference sequence). The ends were cut back, 5 bases at V and 7 bases at J, with 26 bases in the middle. The CDR3 covers 17 residues.

The rearrangement links TRBV7-2 to TRBJ1-2, with 9 bases aligning to TRBD1. V gave up 5 bases and J gave up 12 bases; unmatched junction bases: 13. This CDR3 is built from 14 residues. Germline-derived CDR1 and CDR2 are SGHTA and FQGNSA. In DNA form, the CDR3 reads TGTGCCAGCAGCGATCCGGGACAGGGCTTCGGTAACACCTTC. It codes for CASSDPGQGFGNTF.

The gene calls are TRBV5-6 and TRBJ2-7, with 7 bases matching TRBD2. Germline V gene data show CDR1 as SGHDT and CDR2 as YYEEEE. Trimming removed 7 bases from V and 6 bases from J; junction bases left unmatched: 7. The CDR3 runs to 12 residues. The CDR3 nucleotides are TGTGCCAGCGGGAGGGAGTGGGGCGAGCAGTACTTC. It specifies CASGREWGEQYF.

This chain uses TRBV28 with TRBJ1-3; D possibly corresponds to TRBD1 (5 bases). Germline CDR1 reads MDHEN; CDR2 reads SYDVKM. The CDR3 extends over 15 amino acids. CDR3: CGSREYWAPGNTIYF. The DNA for the CDR3 is TGTGGATCCAGGGAGTATTGGGCTCCTGGAAACACCATATATTTT.